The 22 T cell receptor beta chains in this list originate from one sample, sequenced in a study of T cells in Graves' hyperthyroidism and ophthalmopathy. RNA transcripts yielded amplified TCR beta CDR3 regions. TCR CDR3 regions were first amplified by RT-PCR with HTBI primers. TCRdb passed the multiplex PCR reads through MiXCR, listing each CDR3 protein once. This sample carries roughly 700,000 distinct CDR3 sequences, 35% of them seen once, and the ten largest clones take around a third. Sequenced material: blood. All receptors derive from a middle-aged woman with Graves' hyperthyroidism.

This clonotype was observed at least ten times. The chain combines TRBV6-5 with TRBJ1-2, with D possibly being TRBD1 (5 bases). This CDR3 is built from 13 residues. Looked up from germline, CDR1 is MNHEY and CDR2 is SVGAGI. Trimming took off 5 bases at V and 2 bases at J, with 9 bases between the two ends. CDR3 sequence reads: CASSGRDNYGYTF. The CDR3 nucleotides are TGTGCCAGCAGTGGACGGGACAACTATGGCTACACCTTC.

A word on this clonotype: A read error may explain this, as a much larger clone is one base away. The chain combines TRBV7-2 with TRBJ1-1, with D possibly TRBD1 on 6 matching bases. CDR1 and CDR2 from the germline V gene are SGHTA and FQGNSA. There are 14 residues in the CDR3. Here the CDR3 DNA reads TGTGCCAGCAGTCAGAATCAACGGGGGCCCGAAGCTTCCTTT. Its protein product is CASSQNQRGPEASF. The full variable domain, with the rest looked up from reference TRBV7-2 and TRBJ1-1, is GAGVSQSPSNKVTEKGKDVELRCDPISGHTALYWYRQSLGQGLEFLIYFQGNSAPDKSGLPSDRFSAERTGGSVSTLTIQRTQQEDSAVYLCASSQNQRGPEASFGQGTRLTVV.

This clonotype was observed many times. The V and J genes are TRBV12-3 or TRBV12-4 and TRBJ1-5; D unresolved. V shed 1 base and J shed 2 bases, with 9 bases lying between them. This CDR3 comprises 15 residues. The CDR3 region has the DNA TGTGCCAGCAGTTTAGAAAGGGTCGGCAATCAGCCCCAGCATTTT. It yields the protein CASSLERVGNQPQHF.

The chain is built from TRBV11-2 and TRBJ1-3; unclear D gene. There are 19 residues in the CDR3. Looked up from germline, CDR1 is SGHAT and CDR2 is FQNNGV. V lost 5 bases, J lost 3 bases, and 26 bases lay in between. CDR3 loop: CASSQDPPGRPAGGNTIYF. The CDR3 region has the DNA TGTGCCAGCAGCCAAGATCCCCCCGGACGTCCGGCAGGTGGAAACACCATATATTTT.

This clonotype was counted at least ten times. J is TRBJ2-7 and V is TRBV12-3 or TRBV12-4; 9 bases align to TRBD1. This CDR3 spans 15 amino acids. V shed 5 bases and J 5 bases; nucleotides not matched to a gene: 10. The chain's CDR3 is CASSHGQGSRHEQYF. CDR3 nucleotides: TGTGCCAGCAGTCACGGACAGGGGAGTAGGCACGAGCAGTACTTC.

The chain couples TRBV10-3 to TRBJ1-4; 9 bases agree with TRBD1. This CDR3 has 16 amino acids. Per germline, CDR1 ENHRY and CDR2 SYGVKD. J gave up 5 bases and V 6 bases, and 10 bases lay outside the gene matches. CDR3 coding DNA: TGTGCCATCAGGTACAGGGGGCGCGCAGACAATGAAAAACTGTTTTTT. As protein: CAIRYRGRADNEKLFF.

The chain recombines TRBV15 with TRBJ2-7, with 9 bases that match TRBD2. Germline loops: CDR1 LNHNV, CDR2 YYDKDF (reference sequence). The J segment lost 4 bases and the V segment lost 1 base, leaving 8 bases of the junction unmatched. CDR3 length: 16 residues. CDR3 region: CATSRGSGRFFYEQYF. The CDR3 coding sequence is TGTGCCACCAGCAGAGGTAGCGGGAGATTTTTTTACGAGCAGTACTTC.

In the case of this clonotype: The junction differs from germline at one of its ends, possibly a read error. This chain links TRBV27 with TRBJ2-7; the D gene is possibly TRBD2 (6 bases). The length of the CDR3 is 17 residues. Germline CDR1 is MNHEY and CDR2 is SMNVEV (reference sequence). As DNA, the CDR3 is TGTGCCGGCAGTCCCCGCCCCTCTAGCGTACCCTTCGGCGGGCAGTACTTC. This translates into CAGSPRPSSVPFGGQYF.

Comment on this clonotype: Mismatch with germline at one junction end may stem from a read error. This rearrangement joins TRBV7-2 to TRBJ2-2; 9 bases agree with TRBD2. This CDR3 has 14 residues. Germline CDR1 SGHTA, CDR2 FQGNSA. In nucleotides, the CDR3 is TGTGCCAGCAGCGAGAGCGGGGGGACCGGGGAGCTGCTTTTT. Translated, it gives CASSESGGTGELLF.

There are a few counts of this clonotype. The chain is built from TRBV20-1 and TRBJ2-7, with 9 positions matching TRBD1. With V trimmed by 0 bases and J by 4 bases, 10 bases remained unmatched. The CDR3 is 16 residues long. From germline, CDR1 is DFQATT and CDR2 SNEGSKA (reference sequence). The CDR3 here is CSARDFGTGSSYEQYF. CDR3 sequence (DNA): TGCAGTGCTAGAGATTTCGGGACAGGGTCTTCGTACGAGCAGTACTTC.

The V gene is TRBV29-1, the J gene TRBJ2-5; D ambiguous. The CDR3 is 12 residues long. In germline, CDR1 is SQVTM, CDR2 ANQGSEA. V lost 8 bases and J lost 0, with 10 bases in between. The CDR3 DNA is TGCAGCTCACCGCGGTACCAAGAGACCCAGTACTTC. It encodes CSSPRYQETQYF.

Here the CDR3 DNA reads TGTGCCTGGAGCGGGGAAGGGCGCTACACCTTC. It codes for CAWSGEGRYTF. This chain joins TRBV30 and TRBJ1-2; no reliable D call. Germline values: CDR1 GTSNPN, CDR2 SVGIG (reference sequence). V lost 3 bases and J 9 bases, leaving 11 bases between the germline ends. The CDR3 is 11 residues long.

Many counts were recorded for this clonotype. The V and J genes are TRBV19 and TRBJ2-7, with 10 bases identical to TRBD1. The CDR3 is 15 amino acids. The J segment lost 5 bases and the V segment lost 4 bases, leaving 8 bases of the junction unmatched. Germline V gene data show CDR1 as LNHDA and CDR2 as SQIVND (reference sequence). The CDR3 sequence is CASSRPGQGLDEQYF. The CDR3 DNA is TGTGCCAGTAGTAGGCCGGGACAGGGGCTCGACGAGCAGTACTTC.

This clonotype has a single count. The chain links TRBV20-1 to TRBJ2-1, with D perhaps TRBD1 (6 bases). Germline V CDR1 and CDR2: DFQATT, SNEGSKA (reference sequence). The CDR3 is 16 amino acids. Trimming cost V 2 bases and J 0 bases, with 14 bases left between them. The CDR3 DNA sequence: TGCAGTGCTAGACACGTGGACAGCGGCTCCTACAATGAGCAGTTCTTC. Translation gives CSARHVDSGSYNEQFF.

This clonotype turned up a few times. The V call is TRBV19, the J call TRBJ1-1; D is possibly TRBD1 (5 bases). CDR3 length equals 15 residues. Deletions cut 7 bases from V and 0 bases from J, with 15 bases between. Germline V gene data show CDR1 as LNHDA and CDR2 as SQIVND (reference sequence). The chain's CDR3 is CASNGGFGLNTEAFF. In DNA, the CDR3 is TGTGCCAGTAACGGGGGTTTCGGACTGAACACTGAAGCTTTCTTT.

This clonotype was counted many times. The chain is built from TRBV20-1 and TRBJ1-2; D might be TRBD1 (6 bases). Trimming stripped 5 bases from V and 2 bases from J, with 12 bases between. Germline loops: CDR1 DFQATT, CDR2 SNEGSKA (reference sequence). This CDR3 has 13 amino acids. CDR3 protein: CSARKTGNYGYTF. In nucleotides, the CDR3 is TGCAGTGCTCGTAAAACAGGGAACTATGGCTACACCTTC.

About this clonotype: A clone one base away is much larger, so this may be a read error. CDR3 amino acids: CASSSQIYNSPLHF. As DNA, the CDR3 is TGTGCCAGCAGCTCACAGATCTATAATTCACCCCTCCACTTT. The chain couples TRBV7-8 to TRBJ1-6; D unclear. The CDR3 totals 14 residues. The V gene's germline CDR1 is SGHVS and CDR2 FQNEAQ. V shed 4 bases and J shed 3 bases, with 7 bases lying between them.

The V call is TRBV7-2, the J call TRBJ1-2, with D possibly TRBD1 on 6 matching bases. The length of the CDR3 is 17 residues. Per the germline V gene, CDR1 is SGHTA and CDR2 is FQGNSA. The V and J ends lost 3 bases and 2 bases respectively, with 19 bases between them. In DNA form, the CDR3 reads TGTGCCAGCAGCTTCGAGACAGGCCTTAGGGGGAACTATGGCTACACCTTC. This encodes CASSFETGLRGNYGYTF.

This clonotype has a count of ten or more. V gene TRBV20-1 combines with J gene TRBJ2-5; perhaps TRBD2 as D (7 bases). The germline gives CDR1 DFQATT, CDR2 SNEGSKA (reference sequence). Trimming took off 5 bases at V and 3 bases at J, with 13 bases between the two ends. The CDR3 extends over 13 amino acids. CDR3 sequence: CSAWRGGEETQYF. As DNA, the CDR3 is TGCAGTGCTTGGAGAGGGGGGGAAGAGACCCAGTACTTC.

The CDR3 reads CASSQGGPETGELFF. The CDR3 region has the DNA TGTGCCAGCAGCCAAGGAGGGCCGGAGACCGGGGAGCTGTTTTTT. The chain joins TRBV7-2 to TRBJ2-2; D possibly corresponds to TRBD2 (6 bases). The CDR3 extends over 15 amino acids. From germline, CDR1 is SGHTA and CDR2 FQGNSA. Trimming stripped 5 bases from V and 5 bases from J, with 15 bases between.

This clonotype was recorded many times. The CDR3 loop is CSASIRDSSYNSPLHF. The CDR3 DNA follows: TGCAGTGCTAGTATTCGGGACAGCTCCTATAATTCACCCCTCCACTTT. The chain carries TRBV20-1 and TRBJ1-6; TRBD1 matches 7 bases. V gave up 3 bases and J gave up 0 bases; unmatched junction bases: 5. CDR1 is DFQATT, CDR2 SNEGSKA, per germline (reference sequence). The CDR3 totals 16 residues.

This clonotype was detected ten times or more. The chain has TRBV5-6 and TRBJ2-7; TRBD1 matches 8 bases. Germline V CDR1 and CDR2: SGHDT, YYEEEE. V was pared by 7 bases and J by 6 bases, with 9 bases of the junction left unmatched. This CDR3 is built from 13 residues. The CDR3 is CASGGQEGLEQYF. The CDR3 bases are TGTGCCAGCGGGGGACAGGAGGGGCTCGAGCAGTACTTC.